One and the same sample provided the 4 T cell receptor beta chains below, sequenced in a study of Ad26.COV2.S vaccination and SARS-CoV-2 variants. Assay used: immunoSEQ multiplex PCR; TCRdb lists only in-frame clones, some missing. The sample has hundreds of thousands of clones, around 92% seen once. Treatment here: around 19 received Ad26.COV2.S at low or high dose, single or two shots; about five received placebo; per-sample allocation not given. The samples were gathered on day 63 after the first injection of vaccine or placebo. The sample was peripheral blood, taken in a trial of Ad26.COV2.S vaccine versus placebo. These receptors were taken from a person aged 18-60 years who received the Ad26.COV2.S COVID-19 vaccine or a placebo.

The chain joins TRBV6-5 to TRBJ2-3, with D possibly TRBD2 on 5 matching bases. Germline assignment: CDR1 MNHEY and CDR2 SVGAGI. V was pared by 6 bases and J by 2 bases, with 9 bases between. This CDR3 region has 13 residues. The CDR3 is CASREAHTDTQYF. The CDR3, as DNA: TGTGCCAGCAGGGAGGCCCACACAGATACGCAGTATTTT.

The chain links TRBV3-1 (or the pseudogene TRBV3-2) to TRBJ1-5, with D possibly being TRBD1 (5 bases). V shed 3 bases and J shed 0 bases, with 18 bases lying between them. Germline V gene data show CDR1 as LGHDT and CDR2 as YNNKEL (reference sequence). This CDR3 is 18 amino acids long. The DNA of the CDR3 is TGTGCCAGCAGCCACCCGCACCAGGGCAGCATTAGCAATCAGCCCCAGCATTTT. Its protein is CASSHPHQGSISNQPQHF.

The V gene is TRBV5-1, the J gene TRBJ1-2, with a tentative D call TRBD1 (5 bases). The V gene's germline CDR1 is SGHRS and CDR2 YFSETQ. V was pared by 4 bases and J by 4 bases, with 11 bases between. This CDR3 comprises 13 residues. The CDR3 spells CASSTSGTYGYTF. In DNA, the CDR3 is TGCGCCAGCAGCACCTCCGGGACCTATGGCTACACCTTC.

The chain couples TRBV19 to TRBJ2-5, with D possibly matching TRBD1 (5 bases). Germline CDR1 and CDR2: LNHDA and SQIVND (reference sequence). This CDR3 spans 13 amino acids. The germline V and J ends were trimmed by 5 bases and 5 bases, with 12 bases remaining between them. CDR3 protein: CASSQGQRETQYF. The CDR3 bases are TGTGCCAGTAGTCAAGGACAAAGGGAGACCCAGTACTTC.